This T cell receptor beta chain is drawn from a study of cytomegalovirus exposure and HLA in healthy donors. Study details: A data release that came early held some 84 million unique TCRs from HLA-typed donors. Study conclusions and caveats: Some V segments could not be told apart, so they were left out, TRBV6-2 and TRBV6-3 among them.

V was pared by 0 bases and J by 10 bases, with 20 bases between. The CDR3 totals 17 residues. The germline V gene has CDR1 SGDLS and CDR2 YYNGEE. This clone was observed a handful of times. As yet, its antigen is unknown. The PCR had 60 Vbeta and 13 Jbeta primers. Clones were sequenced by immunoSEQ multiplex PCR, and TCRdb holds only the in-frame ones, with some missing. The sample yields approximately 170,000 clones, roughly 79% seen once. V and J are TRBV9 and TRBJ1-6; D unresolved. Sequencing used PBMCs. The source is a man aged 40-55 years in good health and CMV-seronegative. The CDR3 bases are TGTGCCAGCAGCGTAGCTCGGGCCGCCACCTCGGGATCACCCCTCCACTTT. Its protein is CASSVARAATSGSPLHF.